This T cell receptor beta chain was profiled in a study of post-analysis software for immune sequencing data. Looking at the study overall: Relapsing-remitting, secondary progressive and progressive-relapsing courses of multiple sclerosis were included.

A note on this clonotype: The antigen is undetermined.

TCR beta cDNA libraries had unique molecular identifiers. In TCRdb, the PCR reads were re-called with MiXCR into one record per CDR3 protein. The sample includes approximately 570,000 distinct CDR3 sequences, roughly 40% of them seen just once. Whole-study results and caveats: When patients were compared with controls, a handful of TRBV segments were more frequent, TRBV5-6, TRBV5-1 and TRBV20-1 among them.

Germline loops: CDR1 MRHNA, CDR2 SNTAGT. The V end lost 4 bases, the J end lost 0 bases, and 8 bases lay between the germline ends. CDR3 length equals 14 residues. The sequenced material came from blood. This TCR came from a girl aged 5 to 17 with multiple sclerosis. The chain combines TRBV6-4 with TRBJ2-3; no definite D call. The CDR3 DNA is TGTGCCAGCAGTGTCGGAACTAGCACAGATACGCAGTATTTT. It yields the protein CASSVGTSTDTQYF.